The source of this T cell receptor beta chain is a study of blood T cell repertoires in COVID-19. Profiled with immunoSEQ multiplex PCR; TCRdb holds only in-frame clones, not every one. There are about 130,000 clones in the sample; about 91% occur only once, and about 9.4% lies in the top ten. Germline V lookup: CDR1 MNHEY, CDR2 SVGAGI. The ends were cut back, 2 bases at V and 4 bases at J, with 17 bases in the middle. The CDR3 is 16 residues long. V usage is TRBV6-5 and J usage is TRBJ2-5; D might be TRBD1 (5 bases). The TCR sequence derives from a man aged 50-59 years with acute or convalescent COVID-19. Material for sequencing was peripheral blood. The chain's CDR3 is CASSYGSARAGETQYF. Written as DNA, the CDR3 is TGTGCCAGCAGTTACGGTTCAGCCAGGGCAGGAGAGACCCAGTACTTC.